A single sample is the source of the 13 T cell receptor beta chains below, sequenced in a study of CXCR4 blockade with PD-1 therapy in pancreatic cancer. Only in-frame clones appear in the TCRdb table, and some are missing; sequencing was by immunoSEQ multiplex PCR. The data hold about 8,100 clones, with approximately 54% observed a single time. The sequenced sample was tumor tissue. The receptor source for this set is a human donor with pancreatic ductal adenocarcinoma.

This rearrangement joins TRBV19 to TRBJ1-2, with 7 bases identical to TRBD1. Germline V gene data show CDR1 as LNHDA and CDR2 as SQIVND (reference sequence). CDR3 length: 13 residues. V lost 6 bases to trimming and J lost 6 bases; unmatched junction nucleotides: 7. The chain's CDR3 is CASSQQGRNGYTF. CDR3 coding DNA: TGTGCCAGTAGCCAACAGGGGAGGAATGGCTACACCTTC. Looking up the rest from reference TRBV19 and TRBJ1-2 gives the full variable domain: DGGITQSPKYLFRKEGQNVTLSCEQNLNHDAMYWYRQDPGQGLRLIYYSQIVNDFQKGDIAEGYSVSREKKESFPLTVTSAQKNPTAFYLCASSQQGRNGYTFGSGTRLTVV.

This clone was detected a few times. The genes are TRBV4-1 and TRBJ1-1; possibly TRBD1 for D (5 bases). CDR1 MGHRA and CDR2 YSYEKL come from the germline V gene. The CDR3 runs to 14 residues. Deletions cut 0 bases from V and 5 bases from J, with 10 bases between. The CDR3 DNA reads TGCGCCAGCAGCCAAGATAGGGCAGGGACTGAAGCTTTCTTT. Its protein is CASSQDRAGTEAFF.

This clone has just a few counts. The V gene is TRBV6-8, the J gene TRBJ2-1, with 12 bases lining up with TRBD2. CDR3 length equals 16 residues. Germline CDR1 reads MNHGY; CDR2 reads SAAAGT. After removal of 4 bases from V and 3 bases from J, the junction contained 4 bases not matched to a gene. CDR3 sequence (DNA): TGTGCCAGCAGTTCCTTGACTAGCGGGGGCTACAATGAGCAGTTCTTC. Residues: CASSSLTSGGYNEQFF.

CDR3 bases: TGTGCCAGCAGTGTCAGGGAAGCTGGAAACACCATATATTTT. Its protein is CASSVREAGNTIYF. This chain joins TRBV6-8 and TRBJ1-3; TRBD1 is a possible D gene (5 bases). CDR1 is MNHGY and CDR2 is SAAAGT in the germline V gene. The V and J ends lost 5 bases and 2 bases respectively, with 10 bases between them. The CDR3 runs 14 residues.

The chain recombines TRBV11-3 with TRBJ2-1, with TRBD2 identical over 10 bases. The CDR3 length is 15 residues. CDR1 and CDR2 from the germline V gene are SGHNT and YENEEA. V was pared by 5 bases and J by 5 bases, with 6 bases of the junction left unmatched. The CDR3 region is CASSGRTSGNNEQFF. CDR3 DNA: TGTGCCAGCAGCGGCCGGACTAGCGGTAACAATGAGCAGTTCTTC.

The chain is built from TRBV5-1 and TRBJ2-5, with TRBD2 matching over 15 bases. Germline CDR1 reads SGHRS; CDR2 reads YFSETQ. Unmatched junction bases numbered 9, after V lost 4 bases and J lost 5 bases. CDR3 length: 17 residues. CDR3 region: CASSQGLAGGLTETQYF. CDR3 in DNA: TGCGCCAGCAGCCAGGGACTAGCGGGAGGTCTCACCGAGACCCAGTACTTC.

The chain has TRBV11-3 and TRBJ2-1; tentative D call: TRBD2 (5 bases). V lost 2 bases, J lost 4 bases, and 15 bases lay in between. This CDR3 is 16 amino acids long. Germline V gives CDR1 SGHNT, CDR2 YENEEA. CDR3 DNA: TGTGCCAGCAGCTTAACCACTAGTTCTCGATACAATGAGCAGTTCTTC. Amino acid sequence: CASSLTTSSRYNEQFF.

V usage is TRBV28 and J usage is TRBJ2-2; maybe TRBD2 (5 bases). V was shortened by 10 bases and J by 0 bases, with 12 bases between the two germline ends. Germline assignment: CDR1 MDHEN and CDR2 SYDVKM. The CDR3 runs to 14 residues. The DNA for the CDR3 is TGTGCCATCCAGCGGATCGCGAACACCGGGGAGCTGTTTTTT. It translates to CAIQRIANTGELFF.

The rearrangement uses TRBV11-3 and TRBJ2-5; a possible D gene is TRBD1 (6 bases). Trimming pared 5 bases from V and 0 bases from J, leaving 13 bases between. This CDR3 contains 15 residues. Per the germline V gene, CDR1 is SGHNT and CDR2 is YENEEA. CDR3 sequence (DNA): TGTGCCAGCAGCCAGAACCAGGGGTACCAAGAGACCCAGTACTTC. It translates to CASSQNQGYQETQYF.

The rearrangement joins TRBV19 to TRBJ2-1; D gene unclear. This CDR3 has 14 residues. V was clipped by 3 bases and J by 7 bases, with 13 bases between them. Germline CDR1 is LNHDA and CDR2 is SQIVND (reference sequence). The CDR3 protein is CASSIGWANNEQFF. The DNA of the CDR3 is TGTGCCAGTAGTATCGGATGGGCGAATAATGAGCAGTTCTTC.

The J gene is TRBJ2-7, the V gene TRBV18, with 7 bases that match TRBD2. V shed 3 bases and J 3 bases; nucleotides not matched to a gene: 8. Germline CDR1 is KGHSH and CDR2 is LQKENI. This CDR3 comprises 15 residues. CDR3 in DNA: TGTGCCAGCTCACCCGGGCTAGCGGAATTCTACGAGCAGTACTTC. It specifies CASSPGLAEFYEQYF.

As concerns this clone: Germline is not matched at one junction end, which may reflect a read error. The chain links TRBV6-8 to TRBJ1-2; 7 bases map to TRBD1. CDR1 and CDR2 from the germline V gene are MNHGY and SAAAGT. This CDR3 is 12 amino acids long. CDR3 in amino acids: CASSLGTDWFAF. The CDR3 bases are TGTGCCAGCAGTTTAGGGACAGACTGGTTCGCCTTC.

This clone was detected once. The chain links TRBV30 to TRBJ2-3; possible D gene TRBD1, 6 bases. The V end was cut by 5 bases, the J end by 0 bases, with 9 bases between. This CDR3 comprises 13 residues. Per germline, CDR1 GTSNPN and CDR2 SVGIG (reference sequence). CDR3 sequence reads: CAWGQISTDTQYF. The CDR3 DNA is TGTGCCTGGGGACAGATCAGCACAGATACGCAGTATTTT.